This TCR beta chain was captured by sequencing in a study of T cells expressing NK-cell markers. In the case of this clonotype: The antigen remains undetermined.

Following a re-call of the 5' RACE reads, TCRdb has one entry per CDR3 protein and lacks DNA. The sample yields 200,000 to 300,000 distinct CDR3 sequences, of which the top ten take up about 0.4%. Overall study findings and caveats: For a handful of donors, these clonotypes were likewise the leading ones in the CD3+CD56-NKG2C+ fraction.

Germline V lookup: CDR1 ENHRY, CDR2 SYGVKD. This CDR3 spans 14 amino acids. This chain joins TRBV10-3 and TRBJ1-6; the D call of TRBD1 rests on TCRdb alone, since no DNA is present to check it. Sequencing was carried out using blood T cells: a sorted CD56 or NKG2C T cell subset, CD4+ or CD8+ T cells, or bulk PBMC T cells (not recorded which). The receptor was derived from a man aged 18 to 29 in good health. This chain's CDR3 is CAIRSDRVNSPLHF.